This TCR beta chain was obtained from a study of CD4 T cells in relation to SARS-CoV-2 and coronaviruses. In regard to this clone: Its cognate antigen is unknown.

Study outcomes and limitations: Compared with monoreactive clones, crossreactive clones showed significantly weaker SARS-CoV-2 expansion. No donor gave both pre-pandemic and post-infection samples. Culture-expanded clones reflect memory recall rather than primary priming during culture.

Deep TCR-beta sequencing used DNA from uncultured naive and memory CD4+ T cells. Profiling relied on immunoSEQ multiplex PCR, and the TCRdb table lists in-frame clones only, not all of them. This table has tens of thousands of clones, 92% appearing once. The CDR3 covers 13 residues. With 1 base removed from V and 2 bases from J, the gap between germline ends came to 8 bases. The germline CDR1 and CDR2 sequences are GTSNPN and SVGIG (reference sequence). The receptor comes from an adult with COVID-19. The chain has TRBV30 and TRBJ2-5; possible D gene TRBD1, 5 bases. Specimen: naive CD4+ T cells from PBMCs. Subset reported: naive CD4+ T cells isolated by negative enrichment. The CDR3 DNA is TGTGCCTGGAGTGGGGGCTATCAAGAGACCCAGTACTTC. Encoded protein: CAWSGGYQETQYF.